A selection of T cell receptor beta chains follows, all from one sample in a study of control samples from healthy donors and cancer patients. Assay used: immunoSEQ multiplex PCR; TCRdb lists only in-frame clones, some missing. This table holds around 89,000 clones, roughly 82% found once. The sequenced material came from blood. The receptors originated from a woman aged 55-69 years in good health. The CDR3 runs from the conserved cysteine through the conserved F or W. Fields, in order: clone size, V gene, J gene, D gene, CDR3 protein, CDR3 DNA. A D gene is named only where the DNA matches it firmly. Size is omitted from some rows. Given values are once, few, many or a class for expanded clones.

clone size: NA; V gene: TRBV18; J gene: TRBJ2-7; D gene: NA; CDR3 protein: CASSPGTGYEQYF; CDR3 DNA: TGTGCCAGCTCACCCGGGACTGGCTACGAGCAGTACTTC
clone size: NA; V gene: TRBV19; J gene: TRBJ2-5; D gene: NA; CDR3 protein: CASNIGLGETQYF; CDR3 DNA: TGTGCCAGTAATATCGGTCTGGGAGAGACCCAGTACTTC
clone size: NA; V gene: TRBV7-8; J gene: TRBJ1-2; D gene: TRBD1; CDR3 protein: CASSLTGASYGYTF; CDR3 DNA: TGTGCCAGCAGCCTTACAGGGGCTTCCTATGGCTACACCTTC
clone size: NA; V gene: TRBV7-9; J gene: TRBJ2-1; D gene: NA; CDR3 protein: CASSLAYPSEQFF; CDR3 DNA: TGTGCCAGCAGCTTGGCTTACCCAAGTGAGCAGTTCTTC
clone size: NA; V gene: TRBV6-6; J gene: TRBJ2-7; D gene: NA; CDR3 protein: CASSYSRGGIYEQYF; CDR3 DNA: TGTGCCAGCAGTTACTCCCGGGGTGGGATCTACGAGCAGTACTTC
clone size: NA; V gene: TRBV5-1; J gene: TRBJ2-1; D gene: TRBD2; CDR3 protein: CASDLAGGSYNEQFF; CDR3 DNA: TGCGCCAGCGATCTAGCGGGGGGCTCCTACAATGAGCAGTTCTTC
clone size: many; V gene: TRBV15; J gene: TRBJ1-2; D gene: NA; CDR3 protein: CATSRDPQKRIYGYTF; CDR3 DNA: TGTGCCACCAGCAGAGATCCCCAGAAGAGAATCTATGGCTACACCTTC
clone size: NA; V gene: TRBV7-2; J gene: TRBJ1-3; D gene: NA; CDR3 protein: CASSLAGSSGNTIYF; CDR3 DNA: TGTGCCAGCAGCTTAGCCGGCTCCTCTGGAAACACCATATATTTT
clone size: NA; V gene: TRBV19; J gene: TRBJ2-2; D gene: NA; CDR3 protein: CASSILSAGELFF; CDR3 DNA: TGTGCCAGTAGTATTCTCAGTGCCGGGGAGCTGTTTTTT
clone size: NA; V gene: TRBV11-3; J gene: TRBJ2-6; D gene: NA; CDR3 protein: CASSPPPGGPGANVLTF; CDR3 DNA: TGTGCCAGCAGCCCCCCTCCTGGCGGCCCAGGGGCCAACGTCCTGACTTTC
clone size: NA; V gene: TRBV19; J gene: TRBJ1-3; D gene: NA; CDR3 protein: CASSNSYSGNTIYF; CDR3 DNA: TGTGCCAGTAGTAACAGCTATTCTGGAAACACCATATATTTT
clone size: NA; V gene: TRBV6-4; J gene: TRBJ1-1; D gene: TRBD1; CDR3 protein: CASCGTGTGGDMNTEAFF; CDR3 DNA: TGTGCCAGCTGCGGCACCGGGACAGGGGGCGACATGAACACTGAAGCTTTCTTT
clone size: NA; V gene: TRBV18; J gene: TRBJ1-2; D gene: TRBD1; CDR3 protein: CASSPPGQGLGGYTF; CDR3 DNA: TGTGCCAGCTCACCACCGGGACAGGGCTTGGGGGGCTACACCTTC
clone size: NA; V gene: TRBV4-1; J gene: TRBJ2-3; D gene: NA; CDR3 protein: CASSQRGGDTDTQYF; CDR3 DNA: TGCGCCAGCAGCCAAAGGGGGGGGGACACAGATACGCAGTATTTT
clone size: NA; V gene: TRBV19; J gene: TRBJ1-3; D gene: TRBD1; CDR3 protein: CASSIITGAGNTIYF; CDR3 DNA: TGTGCCAGTAGTATTATCACAGGGGCTGGAAACACCATATATTTT
clone size: NA; V gene: TRBV5-1; J gene: TRBJ2-7; D gene: TRBD2; CDR3 protein: CASSKLAGGPNEQYF; CDR3 DNA: TGCGCCAGCAGCAAACTAGCGGGAGGTCCGAACGAGCAGTACTTC
clone size: NA; V gene: TRBV15; J gene: TRBJ2-7; D gene: NA; CDR3 protein: CATSRGRTGYEQYF; CDR3 DNA: TGTGCCACCAGCAGAGGTCGAACAGGCTACGAGCAGTACTTC
clone size: NA; V gene: TRBV7-9; J gene: TRBJ2-7; D gene: TRBD1; CDR3 protein: CASSLGFTGTVTSSYEQYF; CDR3 DNA: TGTGCCAGCAGCCTGGGCTTTACCGGGACAGTCACGAGCTCCTACGAGCAGTACTTC
clone size: NA; V gene: TRBV10-1; J gene: TRBJ1-1; D gene: NA; CDR3 protein: CASRRNRESTEAFF; CDR3 DNA: TGCGCCAGCAGGAGGAACAGGGAGAGCACTGAAGCTTTCTTT
clone size: once; V gene: TRBV2; J gene: TRBJ2-2; D gene: NA; CDR3 protein: CASRGVRGSTGELFF; CDR3 DNA: TGTGCCAGCAGGGGGGTGAGAGGGAGCACCGGGGAGCTGTTTTTT
clone size: NA; V gene: TRBV2; J gene: TRBJ1-1; D gene: NA; CDR3 protein: CASSDTAENTEAFF; CDR3 DNA: TGTGCCAGCAGTGATACGGCGGAGAACACTGAAGCTTTCTTT
clone size: NA; V gene: TRBV3-1/TRBV3-2; J gene: TRBJ1-2; D gene: NA; CDR3 protein: CASSQSGTNYGYTF; CDR3 DNA: TGTGCCAGCAGCCAATCCGGGACTAACTATGGCTACACCTTC
clone size: NA; V gene: TRBV7-9; J gene: TRBJ2-5; D gene: NA; CDR3 protein: CASSVPGTTLGRETQYF; CDR3 DNA: TGTGCCAGCAGCGTACCGGGCACTACTTTAGGGAGGGAGACCCAGTACTTC
clone size: once; V gene: TRBV7-9; J gene: TRBJ2-3; D gene: NA; CDR3 protein: CASSWVDTQYF; CDR3 DNA: TGTGCCAGCAGCTGGGTGGATACGCAGTATTTT
clone size: NA; V gene: TRBV28; J gene: TRBJ1-5; D gene: NA; CDR3 protein: CASSLHQPQHF; CDR3 DNA: TGTGCCAGCAGTCTACATCAGCCCCAGCATTTT
clone size: NA; V gene: TRBV7-9; J gene: TRBJ1-5; D gene: TRBD1; CDR3 protein: CASSLISAGTGVGQPQHF; CDR3 DNA: TGTGCCAGCAGCCTTATCTCGGCCGGGACAGGTGTTGGTCAGCCCCAGCATTTT
clone size: NA; V gene: TRBV10-1; J gene: TRBJ2-7; D gene: TRBD2; CDR3 protein: CASSRGGSGGEQYF; CDR3 DNA: TGCGCCAGCAGCCGGGGGGGCTCTGGTGGCGAGCAGTACTTC
clone size: NA; V gene: TRBV12-3/TRBV12-4; J gene: TRBJ2-3; D gene: NA; CDR3 protein: CASSLADTQYF; CDR3 DNA: TGTGCCAGCAGTTTAGCAGATACGCAGTATTTT
clone size: NA; V gene: TRBV10-1; J gene: TRBJ2-7; D gene: NA; CDR3 protein: CASSDPGSPRSEQYF; CDR3 DNA: TGCGCCAGCAGTGACCCAGGATCACCACGCTCCGAGCAGTACTTC
clone size: once; V gene: TRBV10-3; J gene: TRBJ2-2; D gene: TRBD2; CDR3 protein: CAISSREGAGELFF; CDR3 DNA: TGTGCCATCAGTTCCCGGGAGGGTGCCGGGGAGCTGTTTTTT
clone size: NA; V gene: TRBV14; J gene: TRBJ2-2; D gene: NA; CDR3 protein: CASSHGIRGAGELFF; CDR3 DNA: TGTGCCAGCAGCCACGGGATCAGGGGGGCCGGGGAGCTGTTTTTT
clone size: NA; V gene: TRBV11-2; J gene: TRBJ1-4; D gene: NA; CDR3 protein: CASSTGHQEKLFF; CDR3 DNA: TGTGCCAGCAGCACAGGACATCAGGAAAAACTGTTTTTT
clone size: NA; V gene: TRBV5-1; J gene: TRBJ2-6; D gene: NA; CDR3 protein: CASSLGHSGANVLTF; CDR3 DNA: TGCGCCAGCAGCTTGGGCCACTCTGGGGCCAACGTCCTGACTTTC
clone size: NA; V gene: TRBV12-3/TRBV12-4; J gene: TRBJ1-4; D gene: NA; CDR3 protein: CASSQRLGKLFF; CDR3 DNA: TGTGCCAGCAGTCAAAGACTGGGGAAACTGTTTTTT
clone size: NA; V gene: TRBV5-1; J gene: TRBJ2-1; D gene: TRBD1; CDR3 protein: CASSAGQGPGSYNEQFF; CDR3 DNA: TGCGCCAGCAGCGCTGGACAGGGGCCGGGCTCCTACAATGAGCAGTTCTTC
clone size: NA; V gene: TRBV7-6; J gene: TRBJ2-3; D gene: TRBD2; CDR3 protein: CASSLQGLAGFTQYF; CDR3 DNA: TGTGCCAGCAGCTTACAGGGACTAGCGGGTTTTACGCAGTATTTT
clone size: NA; V gene: TRBV11-3; J gene: TRBJ2-4; D gene: NA; CDR3 protein: CASSQDGHRSIQYF; CDR3 DNA: TGTGCCAGCAGCCAGGACGGCCACCGAAGCATTCAGTACTTC
clone size: NA; V gene: TRBV5-6; J gene: TRBJ2-7; D gene: TRBD2; CDR3 protein: CASTVGTSFYEQYF; CDR3 DNA: TGTGCCAGCACCGTCGGGACTAGCTTTTACGAGCAGTACTTC
clone size: few; V gene: TRBV6-5; J gene: TRBJ2-5; D gene: NA; CDR3 protein: CASSYQGETQYF; CDR3 DNA: TGTGCCAGCAGTTATCAGGGAGAGACCCAGTACTTC
clone size: NA; V gene: TRBV6-5; J gene: TRBJ1-2; D gene: NA; CDR3 protein: CASSQQGYGYTF; CDR3 DNA: TGTGCCAGCAGCCAACAGGGCTATGGCTACACCTTC
clone size: NA; V gene: TRBV6-2/TRBV6-3; J gene: TRBJ2-1; D gene: TRBD1; CDR3 protein: CASSYSGGGEQFF; CDR3 DNA: TGTGCCAGCAGTTACTCAGGGGGCGGTGAGCAGTTCTTC
clone size: NA; V gene: TRBV28; J gene: TRBJ2-2; D gene: NA; CDR3 protein: CASSLRQTTGELFF; CDR3 DNA: TGTGCCAGCAGTTTGAGGCAGACGACCGGGGAGCTGTTTTTT
clone size: NA; V gene: TRBV9; J gene: TRBJ1-2; D gene: NA; CDR3 protein: CASSVPGLLYGYTF; CDR3 DNA: TGTGCCAGCAGCGTCCCGGGACTTCTCTATGGCTACACCTTC
clone size: NA; V gene: TRBV23-1; J gene: TRBJ2-3; D gene: NA; CDR3 protein: CASSQSSGMGYGVGTDTQYF; CDR3 DNA: TGCGCCAGCAGTCAATCCAGTGGGATGGGGTATGGGGTCGGCACAGATACGCAGTATTTT
clone size: NA; V gene: TRBV3-1/TRBV3-2; J gene: TRBJ1-5; D gene: NA; CDR3 protein: CASSLDSNQPQHF; CDR3 DNA: TGTGCCAGCAGCTTAGACAGCAATCAGCCCCAGCATTTT